This T cell receptor beta chain is drawn from a study of cytomegalovirus exposure and HLA in healthy donors. Study background: Unique TCR beta sequences numbering approximately 120 million came from around 180 million T cells in an earlier analysis.

The PCR made use of 60 Vbeta and 13 Jbeta primers. Clones were read by immunoSEQ multiplex PCR, and TCRdb kept only the in-frame ones, dropping some. The table includes about 100,000 clones, approximately 70% detected once. Germline V CDR1 and CDR2: LGHNA, YNFKEQ. V lost 2 bases, J lost 2 bases, and 6 bases stayed unmatched. This CDR3 region has 18 residues. About this clone itself: Antigen unknown.

Study observations and caveats: V segments that were indistinguishable, TRBV6-2 and TRBV6-3 among them, were omitted from analysis.

V gene TRBV4-2 combines with J gene TRBJ2-1, with 13 positions matching TRBD2. The sequence derives from a man aged 40-49 years in good health and CMV-seropositive. The material sequenced was PBMCs. The CDR3 protein is CASSQLGLAGVPYNEQFF. As DNA, the CDR3 is TGTGCCAGCAGCCAACTCGGACTAGCGGGAGTTCCCTACAATGAGCAGTTCTTC.